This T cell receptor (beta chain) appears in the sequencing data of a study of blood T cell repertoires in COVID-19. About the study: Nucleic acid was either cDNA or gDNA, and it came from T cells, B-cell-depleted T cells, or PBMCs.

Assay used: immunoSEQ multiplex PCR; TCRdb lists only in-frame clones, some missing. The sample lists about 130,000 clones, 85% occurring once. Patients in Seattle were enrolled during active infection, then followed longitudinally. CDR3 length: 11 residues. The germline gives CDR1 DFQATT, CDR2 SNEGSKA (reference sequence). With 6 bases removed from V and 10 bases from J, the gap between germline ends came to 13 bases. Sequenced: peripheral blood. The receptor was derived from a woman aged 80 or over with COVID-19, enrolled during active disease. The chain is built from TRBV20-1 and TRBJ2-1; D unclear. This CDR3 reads CSAQSQREQFF. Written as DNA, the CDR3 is TGCAGTGCCCAGAGCCAGCGCGAGCAGTTCTTC.